This T cell receptor (beta chain) was sequenced during a study of blood T cell repertoires in COVID-19. Study at large: Sample material is recorded as cDNA or gDNA derived from T cells, B-cell-depleted T cells, or PBMCs.

Profiling relied on immunoSEQ multiplex PCR, and the TCRdb table lists in-frame clones only, not all of them. This sample has some 100,000 clones; roughly 88% occur once, and the top ten carry around 6.9%. The receptor was derived from a woman in her sixties with acute or convalescent COVID-19. Sequenced material: peripheral blood.

CDR3 coding DNA: TGCAGCTCGACAGGGGGCGAAGAGACCCAGTACTTC. It translates to CSSTGGEETQYF. The V and J genes are TRBV29-1 and TRBJ2-5, with TRBD1 matching 10 bases. Looked up from germline, CDR1 is SQVTM and CDR2 is ANQGSEA. V lost 8 bases and J lost 3; bases outside the gene matches: 3. The CDR3 runs 12 residues.